Described below is a single T cell receptor beta chain sequence and its context. Its antigen is unknown. The entry originates in a study of T cells in tumors after PD-1 blockade. Study information: Excluded were patients with checkpoint blockade, immunosuppressants, or radiotherapy or other anti-cancer therapy within 4 weeks. On average, peripheral blood gave under 150,000 TCR templates and 35,000 to 40,000 unique clonotypes.

Study-level points and caveats: Some novel exhausted tumor clones appeared in pre-treatment blood, suggesting peripheral recruitment.

Libraries were prepared by immunoSEQ multiplex PCR; TCRdb keeps only in-frame clonotypes and omits some of them. The repertoire holds roughly 49,000 clones, more than 65% seen once, with 4% to 4.5% in the top ten. V lost 1 base and J lost 7, with 11 bases in between. The CDR3 has 15 residues. The germline gives CDR1 SEHNR, CDR2 FQNEAQ (reference sequence). Input was about 550 ng to 6,004 ng of genomic DNA from tumor or blood. This material consisted of PBMCs, taken before anti-PD-1 treatment. The V call is TRBV7-9, the J call TRBJ1-6; D may be TRBD1 (5 bases). The receptor comes from a human donor with basal cell carcinoma. The CDR3 DNA reads TGTGCCAGCAGCTTAGAGGGGAGAATCAATTCACCCCTCCACTTT. The encoded protein is CASSLEGRINSPLHF.